This is a list of T cell receptor beta chains from one sample in a study of cytomegalovirus exposure and HLA in healthy donors. Generated by immunoSEQ multiplex PCR, the TCRdb table keeps only in-frame clones and is missing some. The repertoire has about 170,000 clones, approximately 85% of them found once; the top ten carry about 2.7%. Sequencing was carried out using PBMCs. The origin of the receptors is a young man in good health and CMV-seropositive. Both conserved end residues are part of each CDR3. The order of the fields is CDR3 DNA, CDR3 protein, J gene, V gene, CDR3 length, clone size, D gene. A D gene is named only where the DNA matches it firmly. Some rows have no size entry. The others give once, few or many, or a class for an expanded clone.

TGCGCCAGCAGGCGAGACAGGATCCAAGAGACCCAGTACTTC CASRRDRIQETQYF TRBJ2-5 TRBV5-1 14 NA NA
TGTGCCAGCAGCTCAGGACTAGCGGGAGGCGGTCCTACAATGAGGGAGTTCTTC CASSSGLAGGGPTMREFF TRBJ2-1 TRBV7-9 18 NA TRBD2
TGTGCCTGGAGCCCGAGACTAGCGGGAGCTGTCAATGAGCAGTTCTTC CAWSPRLAGAVNEQFF TRBJ2-1 TRBV30 16 once TRBD2
TGTGCCACCAGCAGACAACAGGGAAGCGAGCAGTACTTC CATSRQQGSEQYF TRBJ2-7 TRBV15 13 NA NA
TGTGCCAGCAGCCAGGGACTAGCGGGTTACAATGAGCAGTTCTTC CASSQGLAGYNEQFF TRBJ2-1 TRBV4-2 15 NA TRBD2
TGTGCCAGCAGTTACTCTTCGACAGGGGGATATGGCTACACCTTC CASSYSSTGGYGYTF TRBJ1-2 TRBV6-5 15 NA TRBD1
TGTGCCAGCAGCTTAGGTACTAGCGTCTCCTACGAGCAGTACTTC CASSLGTSVSYEQYF TRBJ2-7 TRBV11-1 15 NA TRBD2
TGTGCCAGCAGCTTACCAGGGGTTGCTGGGGCCAACGTCCTGACTTTC CASSLPGVAGANVLTF TRBJ2-6 TRBV5-4 16 once NA
TGTGCCAGCAGTACACAGGGGCTCACTGAAGCTTTCTTT CASSTQGLTEAFF TRBJ1-1 TRBV6-5 13 NA TRBD1
TGTGCCACCACTCCCGAGGAGGGCACCTATGGCTACACCTTC CATTPEEGTYGYTF TRBJ1-2 TRBV19 14 NA NA
TGTGCCAGTAGAACCCTGAGACTAGCGGACAATGAGCAGTTCTTC CASRTLRLADNEQFF TRBJ2-1 TRBV19 15 NA TRBD2
TGCGCCAGCAGCCAAGTTGGACAGGGGGAGCCCCAGCATTTT CASSQVGQGEPQHF TRBJ1-5 TRBV4-1 14 NA TRBD1
TGTGCCAGCAGTTTTGGACAGGGCAACACTGAAGCTTTCTTT CASSFGQGNTEAFF TRBJ1-1 TRBV27 14 NA TRBD1
TGTGCCAGCAGCCGAAACACTTCACCCCTCCACTTT CASSRNTSPLHF TRBJ1-6 TRBV6-5 12 NA NA
TGTGCTAGCAGCTTTCGGGAGGGCACAGATACGCAGTATTTT CASSFREGTDTQYF TRBJ2-3 TRBV7-7 14 NA TRBD2
TGTGCCTGGAGTCTTAGGACAGGCTGGAGCAATCAGCCCCAGCATTTT CAWSLRTGWSNQPQHF TRBJ1-5 TRBV30 16 NA TRBD1
TGTGCCAGCAGCGCCAGCCCCGACGGAGGATATGGCTACACCTTC CASSASPDGGYGYTF TRBJ1-2 TRBV9 15 NA NA
TGTGCCACCGGGACAGGAAGAGACACTGAAGCTTTCTTT CATGTGRDTEAFF TRBJ1-1 TRBV2 13 NA TRBD1
TGTGCCAGCAGCTTGGTGGCGGGAGGTTTCACAGATACGCAGTATTTT CASSLVAGGFTDTQYF TRBJ2-3 TRBV5-6 16 NA TRBD2
TGTGCCAGCAGCTCCGACAAGAACACTGAAGCTTTCTTT CASSSDKNTEAFF TRBJ1-1 TRBV7-6 13 few NA
TGCGCCAGCAGCGACCTAGCGGGGAATAATGAGCAGTTCTTC CASSDLAGNNEQFF TRBJ2-1 TRBV5-1 14 NA TRBD2
TGCGCCAGCAGCCAGTCGGACAGAGCTAACTATGGCTACACCTTC CASSQSDRANYGYTF TRBJ1-2 TRBV4-1 15 few NA
TGCGCCAGCAGTCACAGGGGTTCCCTGACCCAGTACTTC CASSHRGSLTQYF TRBJ2-5 TRBV4-1 13 NA TRBD1
TGTGCCAGCAGAAGGACTAGCGGGGGGGGATACAATGAGCAGTTCTTC CASRRTSGGGYNEQFF TRBJ2-1 TRBV2 16 NA TRBD2
TGTGCCAGCAGCTTGGGGATAGCGGGAGGAAACTCCTACAATGAGCAGTTCTTC CASSLGIAGGNSYNEQFF TRBJ2-1 TRBV5-4 18 NA TRBD2